A selection of T cell receptor beta chains follows, all from one sample in a study of Ad26.COV2.S vaccination and SARS-CoV-2 variants. Produced via immunoSEQ multiplex PCR; TCRdb's table is partial and in-frame only. Of roughly 300,000 clones listed, approximately 86% are singletons. Here the sequenced sample was peripheral blood, taken in a trial of Ad26.COV2.S vaccine versus placebo. The receptors were gathered from a person between 18 and 65 years old who received the Ad26.COV2.S COVID-19 vaccine or a placebo. The CDR3 runs from the conserved cysteine through the conserved F or W. D genes are given only for firm matches. For some rows the clone size is stated as once, few or many, or as a class when expanded; others skip it.

j_gene: TRBJ2-5
v_gene: TRBV7-9
abundance: .
d_gene: .
CDR3nt: TGTGCCAGCAGCTTAGGGGCTATTCAAGAGACCCAGTACTTC
CDR3aa: CASSLGAIQETQYF

j_gene: TRBJ1-5
v_gene: TRBV7-2
abundance: .
d_gene: .
CDR3nt: TGTGCCAGCAGCTTAGACTACGAGCCCCAGCATTTT
CDR3aa: CASSLDYEPQHF

j_gene: TRBJ2-1
v_gene: TRBV6-1
abundance: .
d_gene: .
CDR3nt: TGTGCCAGCAGTGGCTCAGGGAGAGGGGGGAGCATTAATGAGCAGTTCTTC
CDR3aa: CASSGSGRGGSINEQFF

j_gene: TRBJ1-2
v_gene: TRBV5-1
abundance: .
d_gene: TRBD1
CDR3nt: TGCGCCAGCAGCTTGGCCCCAGGACAGGTCCACTATGGCTACACCTTC
CDR3aa: CASSLAPGQVHYGYTF

j_gene: TRBJ1-2
v_gene: TRBV4-3
abundance: few
d_gene: .
CDR3nt: TGCGCCAGCAGCCAAGATGCACAGCCTAACTATGGCTACACCTTC
CDR3aa: CASSQDAQPNYGYTF

j_gene: TRBJ1-6
v_gene: TRBV5-6
abundance: .
d_gene: .
CDR3nt: TGTGCCAGCAGCCCCAGGGGATACGGGAATAATTCACCCCTCCACTTT
CDR3aa: CASSPRGYGNNSPLHF

j_gene: TRBJ2-1
v_gene: TRBV28
abundance: .
d_gene: .
CDR3nt: TGTGCCAGCAGTTCCCACAGGGTCAATGAGCAGTTCTTC
CDR3aa: CASSSHRVNEQFF

j_gene: TRBJ2-5
v_gene: TRBV6-6
abundance: once
d_gene: .
CDR3nt: TGTGCCAGCAGCCGTGGAGAGACCCAGTACTTC
CDR3aa: CASSRGETQYF

j_gene: TRBJ2-5
v_gene: TRBV7-2
abundance: .
d_gene: .
CDR3nt: TGTGCCAGCAGTTTCAACCCGGGACAAGAGACCCAGTACTTC
CDR3aa: CASSFNPGQETQYF

j_gene: TRBJ1-2
v_gene: TRBV20-1
abundance: .
d_gene: .
CDR3nt: TGCAGTGTTCCGGGACACTACTTC
CDR3aa: CSVPGHYF

j_gene: TRBJ2-6
v_gene: TRBV6-2/TRBV6-3
abundance: .
d_gene: .
CDR3nt: TGTGCCAGCAGTTACTCCCCTCTGGAACAGGACCCTATTGGGGCCAACGTCCTGACTTTC
CDR3aa: CASSYSPLEQDPIGANVLTF

j_gene: TRBJ2-7
v_gene: TRBV19
abundance: .
d_gene: .
CDR3nt: TGTGCCAGTAGTATGGGGGATGGCTTCTACGAGCAGTACTTC
CDR3aa: CASSMGDGFYEQYF

j_gene: TRBJ1-2
v_gene: TRBV28
abundance: .
d_gene: TRBD1
CDR3nt: TGTGCCAGCAGTTTAGGGGACAGGGTCCTAGGCTACACCTTC
CDR3aa: CASSLGDRVLGYTF

j_gene: TRBJ2-2
v_gene: TRBV19
abundance: .
d_gene: .
CDR3nt: TGTGCCAGTAAACAACGGACGGCCGCGAACACCGGGGAGCTGTTTTTT
CDR3aa: CASKQRTAANTGELFF

j_gene: TRBJ2-3
v_gene: TRBV4-2
abundance: .
d_gene: .
CDR3nt: TGTGCCAGCAGCCTAGGACTAAGCACAGATACGCAGTATTTT
CDR3aa: CASSLGLSTDTQYF

j_gene: TRBJ2-1
v_gene: TRBV7-9
abundance: once
d_gene: TRBD1
CDR3nt: TGTGCCAGCAGCCAAAGGACAGGGGTGGATGAGCAGTTCTTC
CDR3aa: CASSQRTGVDEQFF

j_gene: TRBJ2-5
v_gene: TRBV10-1
abundance: .
d_gene: .
CDR3nt: TGCGCCAGCAGTGAGTCGAACCGGGGCGGAGAGACCCAGTACTTC
CDR3aa: CASSESNRGGETQYF

j_gene: TRBJ2-5
v_gene: TRBV18
abundance: .
d_gene: .
CDR3nt: TGTGCCAGCTCACCTACGCGCGGTACAGAGACCCAGTACTTC
CDR3aa: CASSPTRGTETQYF

j_gene: TRBJ2-1
v_gene: TRBV5-4
abundance: .
d_gene: .
CDR3nt: TGTGCCAGCAGCTTGCCGGGGAGCTACAATGAGCAGTTCTTC
CDR3aa: CASSLPGSYNEQFF

j_gene: TRBJ2-1
v_gene: TRBV7-2
abundance: .
d_gene: .
CDR3nt: TGTGCCAGCAGCCTTAATAGGGATGCTGAGCAGTTCTTC
CDR3aa: CASSLNRDAEQFF

j_gene: TRBJ1-2
v_gene: TRBV5-4
abundance: .
d_gene: TRBD1
CDR3nt: TGTGCCAGCAGCTTGGGGGGACAGTTTAACTATGGCTACACCTTC
CDR3aa: CASSLGGQFNYGYTF

j_gene: TRBJ2-1
v_gene: TRBV5-1
abundance: .
d_gene: TRBD2
CDR3nt: TGCGCCAGCAGCTTGGATCCTAGCGGGGGGCTCAATGAGCAGTTCTTC
CDR3aa: CASSLDPSGGLNEQFF

j_gene: TRBJ1-1
v_gene: TRBV5-1
abundance: once
d_gene: .
CDR3nt: TGCGCCAGCAGCTTGGGGCAAACCAACACTGAAGCTTTCTTT
CDR3aa: CASSLGQTNTEAFF

j_gene: TRBJ2-1
v_gene: TRBV24-1
abundance: .
d_gene: .
CDR3nt: TGTGCCACCAGTGATTTAGGGCTTCGGGTAAATGAGCAGTTCTTC
CDR3aa: CATSDLGLRVNEQFF

j_gene: TRBJ1-4
v_gene: TRBV9
abundance: .
d_gene: .
CDR3nt: TGTGCCAGCAGCATAGAAGGACAGAGAGGTGAAAAACTGTTTTTT
CDR3aa: CASSIEGQRGEKLFF